A few counts support the clone carrying this T cell receptor beta chain. Its cognate antigen is unknown. The sample comes from a study of identical twins. General study findings and limits: With abundant cord blood beta clonotypes, insertions were fewer; memory repertoires showed no such pattern. Cross-sectional statistics underpinned the conclusions; the same donors were not followed.

A universal primer site came from template switching; cDNA carried unique molecular identifiers. From the 5' RACE reads, TCRdb called clonotypes with MiXCR, one entry per CDR3 protein. The sample records 300,000 to 400,000 distinct CDR3 sequences, approximately 9.1% being singletons. V was clipped by 0 bases and J by 6 bases, with 8 bases between them. Looked up from germline, CDR1 is MGHRA and CDR2 is YSYEKL. This CDR3 is 14 amino acids long. The chain links TRBV4-1 to TRBJ2-2; no reliable D call. The TCR sequence derives from a woman between 50 and 59 years old in good health. The sample was naive T cells sorted from blood. CDR3 sequence (DNA): TGCGCCAGCAGCCAAGATCTCGCACCCGGGGAGCTGTTTTTT. Translated, it gives CASSQDLAPGELFF.